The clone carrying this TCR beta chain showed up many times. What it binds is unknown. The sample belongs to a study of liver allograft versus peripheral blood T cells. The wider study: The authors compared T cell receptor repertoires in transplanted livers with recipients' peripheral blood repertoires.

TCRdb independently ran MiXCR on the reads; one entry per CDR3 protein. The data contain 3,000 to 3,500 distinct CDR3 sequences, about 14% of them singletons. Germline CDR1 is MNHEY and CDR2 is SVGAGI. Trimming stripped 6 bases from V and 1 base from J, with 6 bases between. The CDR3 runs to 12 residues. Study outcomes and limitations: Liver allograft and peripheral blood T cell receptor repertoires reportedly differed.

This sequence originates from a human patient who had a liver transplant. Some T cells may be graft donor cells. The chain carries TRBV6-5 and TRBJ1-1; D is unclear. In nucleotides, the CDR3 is TGTGCCAGCAGAACGGAGAACACTGAAGCTTTCTTT. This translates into CASRTENTEAFF.